The 8 T cell receptor beta chains below were found in one sample sequenced in a study of Ad26.COV2.S vaccination and SARS-CoV-2 variants. Treatment given: 15 to 20 received Ad26.COV2.S at low or high dose, single or two shots; 5 received placebo; per-sample allocation not given. All samples were drawn on day 63, counting from the first vaccine or placebo injection. Data came from immunoSEQ multiplex PCR; TCRdb stores just in-frame clones and leaves some out. The repertoire has some 450,000 clones, around 90% of them found once; the top ten carry around 4.5%. This material consisted of peripheral blood, taken in a trial of Ad26.COV2.S vaccine versus placebo. The receptors here all came from a person aged 18-60 years who received the Ad26.COV2.S COVID-19 vaccine or a placebo.

V and J are TRBV7-9 and TRBJ2-5; TRBD1 aligns across 7 bases. CDR1 and CDR2 from the germline V gene are SEHNR and FQNEAQ (reference sequence). The CDR3 runs 15 residues. Trimming removed 5 bases from V and 0 bases from J; junction bases left unmatched: 6. The CDR3 sequence: CASSRLGQNQETQYF. The CDR3, as DNA: TGTGCCAGCAGCCGGTTGGGACAGAACCAAGAGACCCAGTACTTC.

V usage is TRBV9 and J usage is TRBJ1-4; a weak D match, TRBD1 (5 bases). There are 14 residues in the CDR3. Trimming cost V 4 bases and J 8 bases, with 15 bases left between them. CDR1 SGDLS and CDR2 YYNGEE come from the germline V gene. The CDR3 is CASSRTGTEEKLFF. The CDR3, as DNA: TGTGCCAGCAGCAGAACCGGGACCGAAGAAAAACTGTTTTTT.

The J gene is TRBJ2-2, the V gene TRBV30; 11 bases are shared with TRBD2. The CDR3 totals 19 residues. Per germline, CDR1 GTSNPN and CDR2 SVGIG (reference sequence). The junction had 14 bases not matched to a gene; V was cut back by 1 base and J by 4 bases. CDR3 sequence: CAWSARRTSGWASTGELFF. In nucleotides, the CDR3 is TGTGCCTGGAGTGCCAGGCGGACTAGCGGGTGGGCGTCCACCGGGGAGCTGTTTTTT.

V is TRBV7-9 and J is TRBJ2-7; D possibly corresponds to TRBD2 (5 bases). Trimming removed 5 bases from V and 4 bases from J, with 12 bases in between. The CDR3 has 13 amino acids. Germline CDR1 reads SEHNR; CDR2 reads FQNEAQ (reference sequence). The CDR3 reads CASSATLGYEQYF. CDR3 DNA: TGTGCCAGCAGCGCGACACTAGGATACGAGCAGTACTTC.

This chain connects TRBV30 to TRBJ1-1; weak D call: TRBD1 (6 bases). Germline V gene lookup returns CDR1 GTSNPN and CDR2 SVGIG (reference sequence). V was clipped by 0 bases and J by 8 bases, with 7 bases between them. The CDR3 extends over 11 amino acids. CDR3 sequence (DNA): TGTGCCTGGAGTGTAGGGACAGAAGCTTTCTTT. It yields the protein CAWSVGTEAFF.

This clone has only a few counts. CDR3 in amino acids: CATSRGEGSGNTIYF. CDR3 sequence (DNA): TGTGCCACCAGCAGAGGCGAGGGATCTGGAAACACCATATATTTT. The J gene is TRBJ1-3, the V gene TRBV15; D gene ambiguous. Germline CDR1 LNHNV, CDR2 YYDKDF (reference sequence). The CDR3 has 15 amino acids. Trimming left V 1 base short and J 1 base short, with 8 bases between.

The chain carries TRBV29-1 and TRBJ2-7; 9 bases match TRBD1. V trimming: 3 bases; J trimming: 3 bases; junction bases outside the gene matches: 6. There are 14 residues in the CDR3. Germline lookup yields CDR1 SQVTM and CDR2 ANQGSEA. Here the CDR3 reads CSVEGWGQGYEQYF. The DNA for the CDR3 is TGCAGCGTTGAGGGGTGGGGACAGGGCTACGAGCAGTACTTC.

In nucleotides, the CDR3 is TGTGCCAGCAGTCGACAGCTCTATGGCTACACCTTC. Encoded protein: CASSRQLYGYTF. The V and J genes are TRBV2 and TRBJ1-2, with D tentatively TRBD1 (5 bases). Deletions cut 5 bases from V and 4 bases from J, with 8 bases between. In germline, CDR1 is SNHLY, CDR2 FYNNEI. The CDR3 covers 12 residues.